These 17 T cell receptor beta chains originate from one sample sequenced in a study of T-cell reconstitution after alpha-beta-depleted transplantation in children. Unique molecular identifiers were used in preparing the TCRbeta library. In TCRdb, the PCR reads were re-called with MiXCR into one record per CDR3 protein. The sample records about 980,000 distinct CDR3 sequences, about 29% being singletons. Specimen: PBMCs, mostly from graft donor cells, collected 360 days after TCRalphabeta/CD19-depleted stem cell transplant. Receptor source: a boy in the first two years of life who had a stem cell transplant for SCID, so the T cells may come from the graft donor.

The rearrangement links TRBV5-1 to TRBJ2-1; D is possibly TRBD1 (5 bases). Trimming cost V 5 bases and J 0 bases, with 15 bases left between them. The CDR3 has 16 amino acids. Looked up from germline, CDR1 is SGHRS and CDR2 is YFSETQ. CDR3 in amino acids: CASSKGSSGSYNEQFF. In DNA form, the CDR3 reads TGCGCCAGCAGTAAGGGGTCCTCGGGCTCCTACAATGAGCAGTTCTTC.

The V gene is TRBV4-2, the J gene TRBJ2-2; 10 nucleotides match TRBD2. J was trimmed by 5 bases and V by 0 bases; bases with no gene match: 9. CDR1 is LGHNA, CDR2 YNFKEQ, per germline. This CDR3 is 18 amino acids long. The DNA of the CDR3 is TGTGCCAGCAGCCAAGAGCCCCTAGCGGGGGCTGAGACCGGGGAGCTGTTTTTT. Protein sequence: CASSQEPLAGAETGELFF.

In this sample, this clonotype turned up a few times. This chain links TRBV27 with TRBJ2-7; D not resolved. The CDR3 runs 14 residues. Germline loops: CDR1 MNHEY, CDR2 SMNVEV (reference sequence). V lost 3 bases and J 2 bases, leaving 11 bases between the germline ends. The CDR3 nucleotides read TGTGCCAGCAGTTTCCAGGATCCTACCTACGAGCAGTACTTC. Its translation is CASSFQDPTYEQYF.

This clonotype showed up just a few times. The chain uses TRBV29-1 and TRBJ2-7; D is unresolved. Germline CDR1 is SQVTM and CDR2 is ANQGSEA. Trimming removed 4 bases from V and 1 base from J, with 8 bases in between. The CDR3 consists of 12 residues. The CDR3 loop reads CSVGRQSYEQYF. The CDR3 nucleotides are TGCAGCGTTGGTCGTCAGTCCTACGAGCAGTACTTC.

This clonotype was seen more than once but under ten times. This chain connects TRBV4-3 to TRBJ2-3, with TRBD2 identical over 10 bases. CDR1 is LGHNA and CDR2 is YSLEER in the germline V gene. V was clipped by 0 bases and J by 2 bases; unmatched bases: 8. The CDR3 is made up of 18 amino acids. As DNA, the CDR3 is TGCGCCAGCAGCCAAGATTGGATAGCGGGGGGCCTCACAGATACGCAGTATTTT. Translation: CASSQDWIAGGLTDTQYF.

The rearrangement links TRBV20-1 to TRBJ2-2, with D perhaps TRBD2 (5 bases). CDR3 length equals 15 residues. Trimming left V 1 base short and J 6 bases short, with 15 bases between. Per the germline V gene, CDR1 is DFQATT and CDR2 is SNEGSKA (reference sequence). The CDR3 DNA follows: TGCAGTGCTAGAGTTTGGGGAGCGACGGCCGGGGAGCTGTTTTTT. Encoded protein: CSARVWGATAGELFF.

The genes are TRBV2 and TRBJ1-5; no clear D gene. This CDR3 is built from 15 residues. Trimming removed 6 bases from V and 2 bases from J, with 14 bases in between. Germline V gene sequence: CDR1 SNHLY, CDR2 FYNNEI. The CDR3 reads CASSPGRTGNQPQHF. The CDR3 DNA sequence: TGTGCCAGCAGCCCGGGGAGGACGGGCAATCAGCCCCAGCATTTT.

The CDR3 region is CASSEIPRQVMSGELFF. The CDR3 DNA sequence: TGCGCCAGCAGTGAGATTCCGAGACAGGTCATGAGCGGGGAGCTGTTTTTT. The chain carries TRBV10-2 and TRBJ2-2; tentatively, D is TRBD1 (6 bases). Trimming shortened V by 2 bases and J by 7 bases, and 20 bases separated the two germline ends. This CDR3 contains 17 residues. Germline V gene data show CDR1 as WSHSY and CDR2 as SAAADI.

The gene calls are TRBV13 and TRBJ2-2; D gene uncertain. V was cut by 5 bases and J by 6 bases, with 10 bases left in between. The CDR3 spans 13 residues. Germline CDR1 and CDR2: PRHDT and FYEKMQ (reference sequence). Here the CDR3 DNA reads TGTGCCAGCAGCGCCGCGATTGCCGGGGAGCTGTTTTTT. Protein: CASSAAIAGELFF.

The gene calls are TRBV18 and TRBJ2-1; D is perhaps TRBD2 (5 bases). Germline CDR1 reads KGHSH; CDR2 reads LQKENI. The V end was cut by 4 bases, the J end by 5 bases, with 18 bases between. The CDR3 length is 16 residues. The DNA for the CDR3 is TGTGCCAGCTCACTCCTACTAGACCGTATTCACAATGAGCAGTTCTTC. Its protein is CASSLLLDRIHNEQFF.

This clonotype came up a few times. V usage is TRBV7-8 and J usage is TRBJ1-4; tentatively, D is TRBD1 (5 bases). Trimming left V 1 base short and J 3 bases short, with 15 bases between. Germline V CDR1 and CDR2: SGHVS, FQNEAQ. The CDR3 loop spans 17 amino acids. The CDR3 loop is CASSLVGVGWANEKLFF. CDR3 nucleotide sequence: TGTGCCAGCAGCTTAGTGGGGGTGGGATGGGCTAATGAAAAACTGTTTTTT.

This clonotype showed up just a few times. The genes are TRBV12-3 or TRBV12-4 and TRBJ1-4, with D hard to call. The CDR3 runs 14 residues. V gave up 2 bases and J gave up 5 bases, with 9 bases separating them. DNA of the CDR3: TGTGCCAGCAGTTTACGGAGACCAAATGAAAAACTGTTTTTT. Translating it yields CASSLRRPNEKLFF.

The chain uses TRBV7-6 and TRBJ1-1; D is possibly TRBD1 (6 bases). Deletions cut 2 bases from V and 3 bases from J, with 13 bases between. Germline V gene data show CDR1 as SGHVS and CDR2 as FNYEAQ. The CDR3 runs to 15 residues. CDR3 bases: TGTGCCAGCAGCTTATGGCGAGGACAGCACACTGAAGCTTTCTTT. It encodes CASSLWRGQHTEAFF.

This sequence joins TRBV7-2 and TRBJ2-3, with 7 bases that match TRBD2. This CDR3 has 17 residues. Germline V gene lookup returns CDR1 SGHTA and CDR2 FQGNSA. Germline trimming cut 5 bases from V and 0 bases from J; bases unmatched to any gene: 11. The CDR3 nucleotides read TGTGCCAGCAGCCCAGAGGTTTTGCGGGGGAGCACAGATACGCAGTATTTT. Residues: CASSPEVLRGSTDTQYF.

This clonotype was observed a few times. V is TRBV5-1 and J is TRBJ2-1; TRBD2 matches 9 bases. The CDR3 is 17 residues long. Germline-derived CDR1 and CDR2 are SGHRS and YFSETQ. V lost 0 bases, J lost 4 bases, and 8 bases stayed unmatched. This CDR3 reads CASSLVVSGGGYNEQFF. CDR3 nucleotides: TGCGCCAGCAGCTTGGTGGTTAGCGGGGGAGGTTACAATGAGCAGTTCTTC.

This clonotype turned up a few times. This chain joins TRBV5-5 and TRBJ2-7; no definite D call. Trimming shortened V by 4 bases and J by 1 base, and 12 bases separated the two germline ends. The CDR3 extends over 14 amino acids. CDR1 and CDR2 (germline): SGHKS, YYEKEE (reference sequence). CDR3 protein: CASSRNPPSYEQYF. CDR3 DNA sequence: TGTGCCAGCAGCAGGAACCCGCCATCCTACGAGCAGTACTTC.

The rearrangement links TRBV15 to TRBJ2-1; 8 positions agree with TRBD2. This CDR3 spans 16 amino acids. The ends lost 4 bases at V and 6 bases at J; junction bases unmatched: 11. CDR1 LNHNV and CDR2 YYDKDF come from the germline V gene (reference sequence). For the CDR3, the DNA is TGTGCCACCAGCACCACCGGGAGGGGGAGAGTCAATGAGCAGTTCTTC. Its translation: CATSTTGRGRVNEQFF.